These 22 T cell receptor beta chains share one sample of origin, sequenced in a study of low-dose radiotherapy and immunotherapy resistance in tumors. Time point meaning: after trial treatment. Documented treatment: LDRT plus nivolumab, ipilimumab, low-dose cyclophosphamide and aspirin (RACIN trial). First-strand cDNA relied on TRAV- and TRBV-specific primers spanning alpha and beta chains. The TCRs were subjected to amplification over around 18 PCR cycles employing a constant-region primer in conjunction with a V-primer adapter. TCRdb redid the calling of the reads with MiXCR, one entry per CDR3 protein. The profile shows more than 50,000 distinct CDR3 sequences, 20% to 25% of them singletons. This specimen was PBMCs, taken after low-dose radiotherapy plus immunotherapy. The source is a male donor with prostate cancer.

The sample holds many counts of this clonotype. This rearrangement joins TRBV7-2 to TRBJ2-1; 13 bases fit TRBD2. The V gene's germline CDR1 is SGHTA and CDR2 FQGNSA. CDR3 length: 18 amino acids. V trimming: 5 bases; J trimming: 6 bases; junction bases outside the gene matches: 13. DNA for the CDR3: TGTGCCAGCAGCAAACTAGCGGGGGGGGCCCAACGCTTCAATGAGCAGTTCTTC. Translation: CASSKLAGGAQRFNEQFF.

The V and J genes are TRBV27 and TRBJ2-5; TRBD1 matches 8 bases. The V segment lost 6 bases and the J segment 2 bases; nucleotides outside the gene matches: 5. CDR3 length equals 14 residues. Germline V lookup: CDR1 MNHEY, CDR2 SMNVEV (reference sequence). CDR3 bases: TGTGCCAGCAGAGCCCGGACAGGGCAAGAGACCCAGTACTTC. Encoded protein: CASRARTGQETQYF.

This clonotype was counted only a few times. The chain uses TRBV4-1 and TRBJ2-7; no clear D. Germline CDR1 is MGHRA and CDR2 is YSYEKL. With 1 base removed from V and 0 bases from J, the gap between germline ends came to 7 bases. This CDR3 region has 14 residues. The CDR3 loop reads CASSQAESSYEQYF. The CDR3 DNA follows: TGCGCCAGCAGCCAAGCGGAGAGCTCCTACGAGCAGTACTTC.

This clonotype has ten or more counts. The CDR3 reads CASSVGRVPSYNEQFF. CDR3 sequence (DNA): TGTGCCAGCAGCGTAGGGCGGGTACCCTCCTACAATGAGCAGTTCTTC. V and J are TRBV9 and TRBJ2-1; D perhaps matches TRBD2 (5 bases). With 0 bases removed from V and 0 bases from J, the gap between germline ends came to 10 bases. In germline, CDR1 is SGDLS, CDR2 YYNGEE. CDR3 size: 16 residues.

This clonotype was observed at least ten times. Here the CDR3 reads CASSRTQGPLNTEAFF. CDR3 coding DNA: TGTGCCAGCAGCAGAACACAGGGGCCATTGAACACTGAAGCTTTCTTT. The J gene is TRBJ1-1, the V gene TRBV7-2; TRBD1 matches 7 bases. CDR3 length: 16 amino acids. Germline trimming cut 5 bases from V and 0 bases from J; bases unmatched to any gene: 9. Per germline, CDR1 SGHTA and CDR2 FQGNSA.

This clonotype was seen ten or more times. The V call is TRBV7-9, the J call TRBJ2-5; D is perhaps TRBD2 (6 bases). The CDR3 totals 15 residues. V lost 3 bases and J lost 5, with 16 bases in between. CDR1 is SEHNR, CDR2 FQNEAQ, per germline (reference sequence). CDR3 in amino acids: CASSFSGRGVETQYF. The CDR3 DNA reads TGTGCCAGCAGCTTCTCCGGGAGAGGGGTTGAGACCCAGTACTTC.

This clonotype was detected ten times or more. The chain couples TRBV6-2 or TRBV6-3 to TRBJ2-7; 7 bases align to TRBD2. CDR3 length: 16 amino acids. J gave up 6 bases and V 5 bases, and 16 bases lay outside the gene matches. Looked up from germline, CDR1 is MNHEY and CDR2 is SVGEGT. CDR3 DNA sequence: TGTGCCAGCAGTGAAGTTCTGGGGGGGAAGATGGGCGAGCAGTACTTC. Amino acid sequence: CASSEVLGGKMGEQYF.

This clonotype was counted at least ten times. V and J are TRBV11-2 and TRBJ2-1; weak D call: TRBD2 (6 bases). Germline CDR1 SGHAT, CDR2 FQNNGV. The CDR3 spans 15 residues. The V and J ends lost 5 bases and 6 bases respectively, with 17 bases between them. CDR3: CASSVSTGVPNEQFF. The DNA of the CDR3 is TGTGCCAGCAGCGTTAGTACGGGGGTACCCAATGAGCAGTTCTTC.

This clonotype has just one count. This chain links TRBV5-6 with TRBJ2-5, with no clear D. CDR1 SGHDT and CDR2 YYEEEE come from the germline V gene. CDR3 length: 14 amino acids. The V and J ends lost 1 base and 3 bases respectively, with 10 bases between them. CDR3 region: CASSLIPKKETQYF. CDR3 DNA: TGTGCCAGCAGCTTGATCCCCAAAAAAGAGACCCAGTACTTC.

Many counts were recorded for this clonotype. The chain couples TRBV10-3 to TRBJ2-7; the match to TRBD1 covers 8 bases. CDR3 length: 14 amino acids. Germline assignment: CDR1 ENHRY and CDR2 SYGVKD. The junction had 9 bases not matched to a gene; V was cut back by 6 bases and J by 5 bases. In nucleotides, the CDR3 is TGTGCCATCAGCCAAGGACAGGGAGGCCACGAGCAGTACTTC. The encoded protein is CAISQGQGGHEQYF.

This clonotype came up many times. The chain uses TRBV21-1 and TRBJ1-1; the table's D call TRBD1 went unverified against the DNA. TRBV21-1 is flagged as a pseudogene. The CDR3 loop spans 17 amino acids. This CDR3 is CASSKGETGGPDTEAFF. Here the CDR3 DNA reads TGTGCCAGCAGCAAAGGAGAGACAGGGGGTCCGGACACTGAAGCTTTCTTT.

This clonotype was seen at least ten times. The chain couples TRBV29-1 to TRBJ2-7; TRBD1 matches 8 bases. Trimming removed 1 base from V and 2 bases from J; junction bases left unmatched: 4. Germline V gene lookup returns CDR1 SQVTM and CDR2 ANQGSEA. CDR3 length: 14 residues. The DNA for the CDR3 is TGCAGCGTTGAAGCGGGACAGGTGACCTACGAGCAGTACTTC. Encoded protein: CSVEAGQVTYEQYF.

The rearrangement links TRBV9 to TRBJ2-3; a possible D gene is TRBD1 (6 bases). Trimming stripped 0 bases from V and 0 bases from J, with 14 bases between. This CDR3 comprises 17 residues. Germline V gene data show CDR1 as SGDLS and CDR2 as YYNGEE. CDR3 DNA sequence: TGTGCCAGCAGCGTAGAGGGGCAGGGGTTGAGCACAGATACGCAGTATTTT. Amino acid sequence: CASSVEGQGLSTDTQYF.

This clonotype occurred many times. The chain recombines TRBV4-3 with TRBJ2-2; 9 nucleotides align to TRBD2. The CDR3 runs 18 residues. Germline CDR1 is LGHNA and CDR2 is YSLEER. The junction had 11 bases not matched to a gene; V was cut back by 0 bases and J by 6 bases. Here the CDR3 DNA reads TGCGCCAGCAGCCAAGATCGGGCTAGCGGGGTTCTAGCCGGGGAGCTGTTTTTT. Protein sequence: CASSQDRASGVLAGELFF.

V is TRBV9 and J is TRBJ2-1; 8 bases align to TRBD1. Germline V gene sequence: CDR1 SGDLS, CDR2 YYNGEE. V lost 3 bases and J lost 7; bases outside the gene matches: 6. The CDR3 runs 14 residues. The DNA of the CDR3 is TGTGCCAGCAGCGCCCAGGGGGCGAGAAATGAGCAGTTCTTC. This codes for CASSAQGARNEQFF.

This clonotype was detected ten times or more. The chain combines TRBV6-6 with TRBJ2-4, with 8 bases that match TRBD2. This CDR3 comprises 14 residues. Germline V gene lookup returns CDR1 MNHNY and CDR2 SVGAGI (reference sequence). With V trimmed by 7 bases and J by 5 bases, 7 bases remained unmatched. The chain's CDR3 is CASTPAGGENIQYF. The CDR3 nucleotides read TGTGCCAGCACCCCGGCGGGGGGCGAAAACATTCAGTACTTC.

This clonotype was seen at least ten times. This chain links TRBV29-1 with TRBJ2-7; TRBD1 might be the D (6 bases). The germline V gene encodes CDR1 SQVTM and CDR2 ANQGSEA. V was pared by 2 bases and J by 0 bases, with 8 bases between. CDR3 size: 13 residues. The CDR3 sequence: CSVETGTSYEQYF. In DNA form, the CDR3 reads TGCAGCGTTGAAACAGGGACCTCCTACGAGCAGTACTTC.

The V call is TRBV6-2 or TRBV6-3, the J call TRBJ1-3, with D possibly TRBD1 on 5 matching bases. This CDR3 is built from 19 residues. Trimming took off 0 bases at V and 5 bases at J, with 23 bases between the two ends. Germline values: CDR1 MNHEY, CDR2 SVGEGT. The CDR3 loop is CASSYSMSMLGGERNTIYF. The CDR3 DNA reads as TGTGCCAGCAGTTACTCGATGTCAATGTTGGGGGGTGAGAGAAACACCATATATTTT.

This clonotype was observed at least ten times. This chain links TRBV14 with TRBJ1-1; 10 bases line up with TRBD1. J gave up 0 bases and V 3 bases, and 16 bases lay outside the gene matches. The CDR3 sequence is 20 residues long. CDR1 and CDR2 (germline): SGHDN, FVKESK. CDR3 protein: CASSHTGTGDIQPMNTEAFF. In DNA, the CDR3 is TGTGCCAGCAGCCATACCGGGACAGGGGATATCCAGCCCATGAACACTGAAGCTTTCTTT.

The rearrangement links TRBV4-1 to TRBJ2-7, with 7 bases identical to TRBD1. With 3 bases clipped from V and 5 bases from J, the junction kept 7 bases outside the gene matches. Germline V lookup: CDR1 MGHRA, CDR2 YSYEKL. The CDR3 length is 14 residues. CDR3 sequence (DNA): TGCGCCAGCAGCCAGATCCGGGACAGCGACGAGCAGTACTTC. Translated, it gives CASSQIRDSDEQYF.

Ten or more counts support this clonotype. This CDR3 is CASSIGNRPNYGYTF. CDR3 DNA sequence: TGTGCCAGTAGTATAGGGAACAGGCCGAACTATGGCTACACCTTC. The chain joins TRBV19 to TRBJ1-2, with a tentative D call TRBD1 (5 bases). V was cut by 1 base and J by 2 bases, with 11 bases left in between. CDR1 and CDR2 from the germline V gene are LNHDA and SQIVND (reference sequence). The CDR3 runs to 15 residues.

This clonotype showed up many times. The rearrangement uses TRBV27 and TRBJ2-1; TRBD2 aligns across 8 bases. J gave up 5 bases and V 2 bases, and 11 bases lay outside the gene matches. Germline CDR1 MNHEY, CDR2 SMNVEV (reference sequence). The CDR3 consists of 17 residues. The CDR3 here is CASSLRALAGSHNEQFF. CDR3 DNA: TGTGCCAGCAGTTTAAGGGCGCTAGCGGGTTCCCACAATGAGCAGTTCTTC.